This TCR beta chain stems from a study of regulatory T cells in long-lasting Graves disease (dated by TCRdb to about 2021). For the study in its entirety: In the newly diagnosed Graves' disease group, patients had been taking antithyroid drugs for less than 3 months. The study was conducted in China and was registered as a clinical trial. A total of about 35 samples underwent TCR sequencing: some 13 from persistent and around 20 from newly diagnosed Graves' disease patients. Peripheral blood TCR sequencing and RNA sequencing compared persistent Graves' disease patients with newly diagnosed Graves' disease patients. What the work shows at the level of the full study, not this receptor alone: Patients with persistent disease shared more public clonotypes (around 2,500) than newly diagnosed patients did (more than 900). Only the TCR beta chain was sequenced and analyzed. Lower TCR Shannon entropy and fewer highly expanded clones were observed in persistent Graves' disease patients than in newly diagnosed patients, which suggested clonal expansion. TRBV28, TRBJ1-2 and TRBJ2-5 were preferentially used in persistent disease, while TRBV20-1 and TRBJ2-1 were favored in newly diagnosed disease. Because the primary lesion, thyroid tissue, could not be accessed, the study looked at peripheral blood alone. As a limitation, the authors acknowledged that the small sample size may reduce accuracy.

This clonotype was recorded a few times. Its antigen specificity is not known. One base away there is no much larger clone; base qualities are not given. Clipping removes 11 bases from V and 0 bases from J, with 0 as the unmatched junction base count. Based on the germline V gene (reference sequence), the CDR1 and CDR2 sequences are LNHDA and SQIVND. From the cysteine up to the phenylalanine, the CDR3 has a length of 13 residues. Only the CDR3 portion is preserved as DNA: 39 bases, with reading frame beginning at the first base. The intended sense of this specimen's time point label: newly diagnosed GD, antithyroid drugs for less than 3 months. RNA was extracted from PBMCs in TRIzol for both TCR sequencing and RNA sequencing. The diagnosis of Graves' disease followed American Thyroid Association guidelines. Patients for the study were recruited at an endocrinology department in Xi'an, China. From each patient, around 9 milliliters of peripheral blood was collected into an EDTA anticoagulant tube. PBMCs were isolated by Ficoll Paque Plus density gradient separation without further T cell sorting. An Agilent 2100 Bioanalyzer and agarose gel were used to check RNA quality, while a NanoDrop 2000 measured RNA concentration.

Libraries were constructed by multiplex PCR. Sequencing was performed on an Illumina HiSeq 4000. CDR3 regions were amplified by Arm-PCR with iRepertoire HTBI primers to construct TCR beta libraries. Before sequencing, the PCR products underwent gel purification. On the authors' methods: A total of 62 TRBV and 14 TRBJ segments were identified across samples and were used for gene usage analysis of CDR3 amino acid clonotypes. COPE and FqMerger were used to merge filtered high-quality paired reads into contigs. Contigs were aligned with BLAST to IMGT TRBV, TRBD and TRBJ reference genes, and CDR3 was defined per IMGT. Highly expanded clones were defined as clonotypes with a frequency above 0.1%. Shannon entropy served as the measure of repertoire diversity, while the Gini coefficient captured V-J evenness. Public clonotypes were defined as clonotypes shared by more than one individual. TCRdb cleaned the public reads at Q25 with fastp, built clones with MiXCR and kept in-frame beta chains. Rows are combined by CDR3 protein, so each entry shows the most common genes and DNA. The V and J calls here are based on TCRdb, not the publication. This sample is represented by 350,000 to 450,000 distinct CDR3 sequences; around 11% of them were singletons. In total, the top ten clones hold 18% of the sample.

These data also featured in a second study, about T cells in Graves' hyperthyroidism and ophthalmopathy. The second study reports: A patient counted as having stable Graves' hyperthyroidism if no progression to ophthalmopathy occurred over 18 months of follow-up. The hyperthyroidism patients were between 18 and 65 years old and newly diagnosed, with a disease duration of less than 2 months. Patients with uncontrolled infections, other autoimmune diseases, pregnancy or lactation were excluded. Diagnoses relied on clinical symptoms, serum thyroxine and TRAb, thyroid ultrasound and orbital computed tomography. The TCR CDR3 was subjected to a first round of RT-PCR using the HTBI primer set and the Qiagen OneStep RT-PCR kit. Most expanded thyroid clonotypes (frequency above 0.001) were also detected in blood, suggesting blood repertoires may reflect thyroid immune responses. Ophthalmopathy was separated from stable hyperthyroidism by a 13 V-J signature model, with approximately 85% sensitivity and approximately 81% specificity obtained in cross-validation and 80%/75% obtained in testing. During validation, the model predicted progression to ophthalmopathy a median of about 5.9 months ahead of onset, with approximately 70% sensitivity and almost 75% specificity. TCR V-J signatures able to tell the groups apart were searched for in a discovery cohort of 100 or so patients, of whom more than 40 had Graves' ophthalmopathy and around 58 had stable Graves' hyperthyroidism. An independent validation cohort of about 19 hyperthyroidism patients and 17 patients who later progressed to ophthalmopathy tested prospective prediction of ophthalmopathy. The 95 to 100 discovery patients were randomly divided into training and test sets at a 7:3 ratio. Thyroid tissue and blood T-cell repertoires from six Graves' hyperthyroidism patients were also compared in the study. After sampling, hyperthyroidism patients received methimazole starting at 30 mg daily, and ophthalmopathy patients received high-dose intravenous methylprednisolone. The libraries were constructed in a second round of multiplex PCR and then size-selected and purified. The libraries were sequenced on an Illumina HiSeq2000 using paired-end 100 bp reads. SOAPnuke was used to process the raw data, with reads discarded if the reads contained adapters or uncalled bases, had a mean Phred below 15, or lacked an exact constant-primer or identifier match. COPE v1.2.5 was used to merge high-quality paired reads, and clonotypes were defined as unique nucleotide sequences. MiTCR v1.1 was used to align the clonotypes against IMGT TRBV, TRBD and TRBJ reference segments. Only V-J combinations with frequency above 0.0001, covering 99% to 99.2% of repertoires, were analysed. The TCS score was defined as F50 (clonal expansion) divided by E x V (chaos), with BLOSUM62-based TCRdist calculated between CDR3 peptides within each V-J. Welch's t-statistics and random forest reduced some 510 V-J features to about 12, which were used in a naive Bayes classifier (R e1071). Sample size was not statistically predetermined, and blinding of investigators to group allocation was not performed. The paper reports TCR Vbeta CDR3 sequencing of approximately 130 peripheral blood samples: under 45 ophthalmopathy, under 80 hyperthyroidism and around 17 progressor patients.

Sequenced material: peripheral blood mononuclear cells (PBMCs), taken at new diagnosis, from a patient treated with antithyroid drugs. The TCR sequence derives from a woman between 18 and 29 years old with Graves disease. Donor details come from another sample of the same person, matched by shared clones. The chain couples TRBV19 to TRBJ2-3, with 12 central nucleotides matching TRBD2. The CDR3 here reads CAGTSGSTDTQYF. The bases read TGTGCCGGGACTAGCGGGAGCACAGATACGCAGTATTTT.